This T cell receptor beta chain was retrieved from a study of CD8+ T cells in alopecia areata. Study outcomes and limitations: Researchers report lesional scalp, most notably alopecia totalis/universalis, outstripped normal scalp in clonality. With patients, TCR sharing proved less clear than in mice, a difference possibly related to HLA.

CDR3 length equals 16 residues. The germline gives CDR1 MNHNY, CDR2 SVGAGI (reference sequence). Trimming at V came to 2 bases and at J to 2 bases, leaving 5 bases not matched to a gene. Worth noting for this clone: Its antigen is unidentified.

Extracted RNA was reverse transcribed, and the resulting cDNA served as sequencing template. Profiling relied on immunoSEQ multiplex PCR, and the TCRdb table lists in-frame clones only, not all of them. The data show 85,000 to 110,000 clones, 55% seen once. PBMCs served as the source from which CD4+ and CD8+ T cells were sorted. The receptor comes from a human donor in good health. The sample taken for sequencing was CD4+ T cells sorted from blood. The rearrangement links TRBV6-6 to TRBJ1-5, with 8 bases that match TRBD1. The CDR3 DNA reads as TGTGCCAGCAGTTACGTACAGGGGGAGGGCAATCAGCCCCAGCATTTT. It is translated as CASSYVQGEGNQPQHF.